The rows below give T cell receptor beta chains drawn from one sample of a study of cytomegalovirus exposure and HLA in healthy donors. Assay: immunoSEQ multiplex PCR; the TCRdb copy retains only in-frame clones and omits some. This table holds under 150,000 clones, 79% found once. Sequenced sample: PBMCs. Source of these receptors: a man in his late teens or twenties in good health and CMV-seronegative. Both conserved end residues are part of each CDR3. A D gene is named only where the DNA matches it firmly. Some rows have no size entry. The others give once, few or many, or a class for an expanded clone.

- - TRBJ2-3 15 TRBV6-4 TGTGCCAGCAGTGAAGGGGCAGGGCCCACAGATACGCAGTATTTT CASSEGAGPTDTQYF
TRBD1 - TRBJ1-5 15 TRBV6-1 TGTGCCGGTTCAGGGTCCACAGGGGGCGATCAGCCCCAGCATTTT CAGSGSTGGDQPQHF
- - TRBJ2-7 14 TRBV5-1 TGCGCCAGCAGCTCCGGGACACCAAACTACGAGCAGTACTTC CASSSGTPNYEQYF
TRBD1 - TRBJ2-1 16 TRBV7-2 TGTGCCAGCAGCTTAGGTGCAGGGGGCGTTTACAATGAGCAGTTCTTC CASSLGAGGVYNEQFF
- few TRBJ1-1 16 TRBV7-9 TGTGCCAGCAGCTTGAGTGGGGAGTTTCTGGGCACTGAAGCTTTCTTT CASSLSGEFLGTEAFF
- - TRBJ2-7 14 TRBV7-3 TGTGCCAGCAGCTTATTTCAGGGCGCCTACGAGCAGTACTTC CASSLFQGAYEQYF
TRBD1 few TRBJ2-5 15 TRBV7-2 TGTGCCAGCAGCCCTTGGACAGGGGGAAGTGAGACCCAGTACTTC CASSPWTGGSETQYF
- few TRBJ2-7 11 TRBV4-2 TGTGCCAGCAGGCAGGGGTACGAGCAGTACTTC CASRQGYEQYF
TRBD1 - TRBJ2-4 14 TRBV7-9 TGTGCCAGCAGCCAAGACGGACAGGGAGACATTCAGTACTTC CASSQDGQGDIQYF
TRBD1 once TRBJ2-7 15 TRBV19 TGTGCCAGTAGTATAGCCAGGGACAGGGACTACGAGCAGTACTTC CASSIARDRDYEQYF
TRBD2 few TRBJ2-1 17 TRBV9 TGTGCCAGCAGCGTACAAGGACTAGCGGGAGAATACAATGAGCAGTTCTTC CASSVQGLAGEYNEQFF
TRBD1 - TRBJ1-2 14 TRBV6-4 TGTGCCAGCAGTGAAATGGCAGGGGGCTATGGCTACACCTTC CASSEMAGGYGYTF
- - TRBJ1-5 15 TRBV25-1 TGTGCCAGCAGGGGAACAGGGAATAGCAATCAGCCCCAGCATTTT CASRGTGNSNQPQHF
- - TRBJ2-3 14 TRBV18 TGTGCCAGCTCACCAGGGCAGAACACAGATACGCAGTATTTT CASSPGQNTDTQYF
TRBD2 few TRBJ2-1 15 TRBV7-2 TGTGCCAGCAGGGGTCAAGCGGGAAGCCACAATGAGCAGTTCTTC CASRGQAGSHNEQFF
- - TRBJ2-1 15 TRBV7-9 TGTGCCAGCAGCCCCTTAGGGGGGGCGTACAATGAGCAGTTCTTC CASSPLGGAYNEQFF
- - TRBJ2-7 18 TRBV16 TGTGCCAGCAGCCATCCTCTACGGGAGGGGGCAAGCTCCTACGAGCAGTACTTC CASSHPLREGASSYEQYF
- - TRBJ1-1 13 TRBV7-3 TGTGCCAGCAGCTTAATATGGAACACTGAAGCTTTCTTT CASSLIWNTEAFF
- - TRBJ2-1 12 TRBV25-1 TGTGCCAGCCGCCTCCCTGGCGGTGAGCAGTTCTTC CASRLPGGEQFF
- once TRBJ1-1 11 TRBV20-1 TGCAGTGCTATCCCTAACACTGAAGCTTTCTTT CSAIPNTEAFF
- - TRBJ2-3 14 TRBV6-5 TGTGCCAGCAGTTACTTGCGGGGTTCAGATACGCAGTATTTT CASSYLRGSDTQYF
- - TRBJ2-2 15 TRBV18 TGTGCCAGCTCAGCTACAGGGTCCAACACCGGGGAGCTGTTTTTT CASSATGSNTGELFF
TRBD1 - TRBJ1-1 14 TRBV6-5 TGTGCCAGCAGGCGGACAGGGAGAGGCACTGAAGCTTTCTTT CASRRTGRGTEAFF
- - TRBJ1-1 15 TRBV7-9 TGTGCCAGCAGCTTAAGTCTGGGCAGCCTCACTGAAGCTTTCTTT CASSLSLGSLTEAFF
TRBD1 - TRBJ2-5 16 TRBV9 TGTGCCAGCAGCGTAGCTCTGGCAGGGGGATCAGAGACCCAGTACTTC CASSVALAGGSETQYF
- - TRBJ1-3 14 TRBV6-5 TGTGCCAGCAGTGGGGCCGTCTCTGGAAACACCATATATTTT CASSGAVSGNTIYF
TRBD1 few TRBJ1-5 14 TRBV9 TGTGCCAGCAGCGGGGGGGACAGCTATCAGCCCCAGCATTTT CASSGGDSYQPQHF
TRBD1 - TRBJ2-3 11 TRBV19 TGTGCCACCAAAGGGGGCAATACGCAGTATTTT CATKGGNTQYF
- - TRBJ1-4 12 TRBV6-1 TGTGCCAGCAGTTATTTATCTGAAAAACTGTTTTTT CASSYLSEKLFF
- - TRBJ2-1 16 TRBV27 TGTGCCAGCAGTTTATCTGCTGGGGGGATCTACAATGAGCAGTTCTTC CASSLSAGGIYNEQFF
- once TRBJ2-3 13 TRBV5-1 TGCGCCAGCTCGAGTAGAGGCACAGATACGCAGTATTTT CASSSRGTDTQYF
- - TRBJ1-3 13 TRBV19 TGTGCTGCAGGGGCCAGCAGGGGAAACACCATATATTTT CAAGASRGNTIYF
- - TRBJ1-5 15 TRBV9 TGTGCCAGCAGTACCTCAGGGGATAGCAATCAGCCCCAGCATTTT CASSTSGDSNQPQHF
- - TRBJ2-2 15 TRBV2 TGTGCCAGCAGTATTGGTAGCGGACACACCGGGGAGCTGTTTTTT CASSIGSGHTGELFF
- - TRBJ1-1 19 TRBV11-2 TGTGCCAGCAGCTTAGGGCTGCTCGGGGGGGGCGGTAGGAACACTGAAGCTTTCTTT CASSLGLLGGGGRNTEAFF
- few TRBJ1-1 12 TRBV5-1 TGCGCCAGCAGCTTGGGATCGGGGAGGGCTTTCTTT CASSLGSGRAFF
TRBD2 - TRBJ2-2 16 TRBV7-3 TGTGCCAGCAGCCCTCTAGCGGTTAGATACACCGGGGAGCTGTTTTTT CASSPLAVRYTGELFF
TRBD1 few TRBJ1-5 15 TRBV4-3 TGCGCCAGCAGCCAGCAGACAGGGAACAATCAGCCCCAGCATTTT CASSQQTGNNQPQHF
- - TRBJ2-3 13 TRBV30 TGTGCCTGTTGGCTTACAGGGTCGAGTACGCAGTATTTT CACWLTGSSTQYF
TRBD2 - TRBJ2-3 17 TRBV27 TGTGCCAGCAGTTTCCTCAAGCCTAGCGGGGTTGGAGATACGCAGTATTTT CASSFLKPSGVGDTQYF
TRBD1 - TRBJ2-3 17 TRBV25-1 TGTGCCAGCAGTACCATCACTGGACAGGGAAGCAAGGATACGCAGTATTTT CASSTITGQGSKDTQYF
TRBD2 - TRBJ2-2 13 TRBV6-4 TGTGCCAGCAGCCTGGGACTAGCCGGGGAGCTGTTTTTT CASSLGLAGELFF
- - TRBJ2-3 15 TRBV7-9 TGTGCCAGCAGCTTAGCATCAGGGGCCACAGATACGCAGTATTTT CASSLASGATDTQYF
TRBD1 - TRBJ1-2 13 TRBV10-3 TGTGCCATCAGCCCCGGGACAGCCTTAGGCTACACCTTC CAISPGTALGYTF